This T cell receptor (beta chain) stems from a study of cytomegalovirus exposure and HLA in healthy donors. Study-wide background: A preliminary data release comprised around 85 million unique TCRs obtained from HLA-typed donors. Regarding the study as a whole: CMV antigen specificity of three CMV-associated chains was confirmed in vitro. DRB1 showed the most TCR associations and HLA-C the fewest in a later analysis, as rates varied by HLA locus.

On this clone: Its cognate antigen is unknown.

CDR3 length equals 15 residues. Looked up from germline, CDR1 is SNHLY and CDR2 is FYNNEI. J was trimmed by 6 bases and V by 3 bases; bases with no gene match: 7. Both 60 Vbeta primers and 13 Jbeta primers went into the PCR. Profiled with immunoSEQ multiplex PCR; TCRdb holds only in-frame clones, not every one. The sample yields approximately 210,000 clones, more than 60% seen once. V gene TRBV2 combines with J gene TRBJ2-1; 8 nucleotides align to TRBD1. The source of this sequence is a woman between 25 and 40 years old in good health and CMV-seropositive. Material: PBMCs. The CDR3 sequence: CASSERTGLGNEQFF. In DNA form, the CDR3 reads TGTGCCAGCAGTGAGAGGACAGGGTTGGGCAATGAGCAGTTCTTC. Together with reference TRBV2 and TRBJ2-1, the CDR3 gives the full variable domain: EPEVTQTPSHQVTQMGQEVILRCVPISNHLYFYWYRQILGQKVEFLVSFYNNEISEKSEIFDDQFSVERPDGSNFTLKIRSTKLEDSAMYFCASSERTGLGNEQFFGPGTRLTVL.